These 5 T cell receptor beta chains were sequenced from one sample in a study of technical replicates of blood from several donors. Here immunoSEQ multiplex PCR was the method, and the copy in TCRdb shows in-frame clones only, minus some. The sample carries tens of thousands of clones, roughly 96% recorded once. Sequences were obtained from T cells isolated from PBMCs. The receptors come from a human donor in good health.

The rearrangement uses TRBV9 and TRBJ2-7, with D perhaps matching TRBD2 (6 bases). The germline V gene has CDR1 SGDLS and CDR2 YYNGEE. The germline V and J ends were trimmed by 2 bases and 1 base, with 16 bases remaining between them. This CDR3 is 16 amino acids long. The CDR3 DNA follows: TGTGCCAGCAGCGTGGGCTTGGACTACTCGTCCTACGAGCAGTACTTC. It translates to CASSVGLDYSSYEQYF.

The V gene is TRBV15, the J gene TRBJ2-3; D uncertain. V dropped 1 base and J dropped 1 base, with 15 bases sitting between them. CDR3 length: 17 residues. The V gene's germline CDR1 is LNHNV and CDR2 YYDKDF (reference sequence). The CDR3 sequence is CATSRGQLIVGTDTQYF. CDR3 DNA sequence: TGTGCCACCAGCAGAGGACAATTGATTGTGGGCACAGATACGCAGTATTTT. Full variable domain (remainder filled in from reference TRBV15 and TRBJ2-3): DAMVIQNPRYQVTQFGKPVTLSCSQTLNHNVMYWYQQKSSQAPKLLFHYYDKDFNNEADTPDNFQSRRPNTSFCFLDIRSPGLGDTAMYLCATSRGQLIVGTDTQYFGPGTRLTVL.

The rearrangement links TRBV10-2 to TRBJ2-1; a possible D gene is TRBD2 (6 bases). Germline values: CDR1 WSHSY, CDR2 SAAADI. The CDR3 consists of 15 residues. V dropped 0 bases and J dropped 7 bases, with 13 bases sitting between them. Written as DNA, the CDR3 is TGCGCCAGCAGTGAGTCCCTAGCGTATTGGAATGAGCAGTTCTTC. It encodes CASSESLAYWNEQFF.

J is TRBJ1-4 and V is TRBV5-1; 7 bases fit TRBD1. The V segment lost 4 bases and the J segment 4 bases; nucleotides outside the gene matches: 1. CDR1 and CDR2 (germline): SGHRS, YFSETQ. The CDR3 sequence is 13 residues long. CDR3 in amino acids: CASSRDSNEKLFF. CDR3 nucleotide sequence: TGCGCCAGCAGCCGGGACAGTAATGAAAAACTGTTTTTT.

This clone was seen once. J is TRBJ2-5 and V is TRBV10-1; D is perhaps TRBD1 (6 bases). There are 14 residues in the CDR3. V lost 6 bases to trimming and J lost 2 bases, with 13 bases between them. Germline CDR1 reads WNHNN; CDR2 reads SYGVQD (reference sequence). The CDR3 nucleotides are TGCGCCAGCAGCCAAGGACAGACACAAGAGACCCAGTACTTC. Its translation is CASSQGQTQETQYF.